The present T cell receptor beta chain was sequenced within a study of memory CD4+ T cells and cytomegalovirus serostatus. Findings of the study overall: The CMV-associated TCR signature appears largely within the CD4+ memory repertoire.

V lost 5 bases and J lost 2; bases outside the gene matches: 3. Germline V gene sequence: CDR1 SGHVS, CDR2 FNYEAQ. The length of the CDR3 is 16 residues. Methods used by the authors: Out-of-frame sequences were removed, leaving about 2,300,000 distinct TCRbeta sequences. Profiling relied on immunoSEQ multiplex PCR, and the TCRdb table lists in-frame clones only, not all of them. That table supplies the V and J calls and clone size; D and trimming were determined from the DNA. Found here are about 57,000 clones, less than 80% of them singletons; the top ten hold about 0.86%. To note about this clone: What it binds is unknown.

Single viable CD3+CD4+CD8-CD45RO+ cells were sorted as the memory CD4+ T cells. The receptor comes from an adult in good health and CMV-seronegative. The chain is built from TRBV7-6 and TRBJ2-5, with 15 bases identical to TRBD2. The material sequenced was memory CD4+ T cells from blood. The DNA for the CDR3 is TGTGCCAGCAGCCAGGGACTAGCGGGGGGTCAAGAGACCCAGTACTTC. Protein product: CASSQGLAGGQETQYF.